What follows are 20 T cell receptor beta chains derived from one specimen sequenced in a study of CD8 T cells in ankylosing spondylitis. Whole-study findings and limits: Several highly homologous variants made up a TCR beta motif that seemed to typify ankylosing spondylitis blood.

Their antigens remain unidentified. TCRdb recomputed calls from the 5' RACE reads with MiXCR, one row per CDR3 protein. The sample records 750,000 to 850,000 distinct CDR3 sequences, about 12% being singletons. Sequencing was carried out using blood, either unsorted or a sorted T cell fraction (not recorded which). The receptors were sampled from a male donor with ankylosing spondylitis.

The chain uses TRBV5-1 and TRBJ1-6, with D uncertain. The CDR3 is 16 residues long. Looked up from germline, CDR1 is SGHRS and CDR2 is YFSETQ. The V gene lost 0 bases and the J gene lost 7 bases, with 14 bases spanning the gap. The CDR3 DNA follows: TGCGCCAGCAGCTTGGGACACTCTCTAGGGAATTCACCCCTCCACTTT. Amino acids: CASSLGHSLGNSPLHF. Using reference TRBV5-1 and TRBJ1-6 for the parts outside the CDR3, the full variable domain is KAGVTQTPRYLIKTRGQQVTLSCSPISGHRSVSWYQQTPGQGLQFLFEYFSETQRNKGNFPGRFSGRQFSNSRSEMNVSTLELGDSALYLCASSLGHSLGNSPLHFGNGTRLTVT.

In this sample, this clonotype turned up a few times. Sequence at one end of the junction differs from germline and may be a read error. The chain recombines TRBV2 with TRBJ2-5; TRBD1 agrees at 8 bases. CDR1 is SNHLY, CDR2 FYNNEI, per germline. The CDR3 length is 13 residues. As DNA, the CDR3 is TGCGCCAGCAGCGCAGGGGGCGGAGAGACCCAGTACTTC. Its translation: CASSAGGGETQYF.

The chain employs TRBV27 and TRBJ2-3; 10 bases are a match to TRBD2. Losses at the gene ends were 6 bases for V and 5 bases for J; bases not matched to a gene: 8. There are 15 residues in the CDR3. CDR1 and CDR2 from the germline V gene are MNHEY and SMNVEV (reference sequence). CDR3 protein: CASSRAGGLGDTQYF. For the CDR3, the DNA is TGTGCCAGCAGCCGAGCGGGGGGGCTGGGAGATACGCAGTATTTT.

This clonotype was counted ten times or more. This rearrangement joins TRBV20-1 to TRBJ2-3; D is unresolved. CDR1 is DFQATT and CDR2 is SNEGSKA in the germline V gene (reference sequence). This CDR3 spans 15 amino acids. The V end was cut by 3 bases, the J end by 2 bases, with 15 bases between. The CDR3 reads CSASRSKVHTDTQYF. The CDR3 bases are TGCAGTGCTAGCAGGAGTAAAGTACACACAGATACGCAGTATTTT.

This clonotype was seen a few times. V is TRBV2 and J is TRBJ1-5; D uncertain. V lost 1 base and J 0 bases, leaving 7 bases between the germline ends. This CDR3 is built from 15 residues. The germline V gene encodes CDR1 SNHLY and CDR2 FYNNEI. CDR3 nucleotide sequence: TGTGCCAGCAGTGAAGAGGTATATAGCAATCAGCCCCAGCATTTT. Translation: CASSEEVYSNQPQHF. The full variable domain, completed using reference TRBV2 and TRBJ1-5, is EPEVTQTPSHQVTQMGQEVILRCVPISNHLYFYWYRQILGQKVEFLVSFYNNEISEKSEIFDDQFSVERPDGSNFTLKIRSTKLEDSAMYFCASSEEVYSNQPQHFGDGTRLSIL.

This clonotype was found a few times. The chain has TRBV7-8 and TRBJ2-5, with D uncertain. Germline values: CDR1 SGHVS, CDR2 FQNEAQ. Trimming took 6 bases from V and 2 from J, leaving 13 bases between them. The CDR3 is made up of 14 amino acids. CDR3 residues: CASRRYGDQETQYF. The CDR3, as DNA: TGTGCCAGCAGGCGTTACGGTGATCAAGAGACCCAGTACTTC.

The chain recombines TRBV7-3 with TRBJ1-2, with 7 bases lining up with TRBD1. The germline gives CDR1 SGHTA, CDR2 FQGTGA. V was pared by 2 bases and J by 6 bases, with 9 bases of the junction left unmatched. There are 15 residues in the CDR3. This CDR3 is CASSLYPQGINGYTF. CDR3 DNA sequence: TGTGCCAGCAGCTTATACCCACAGGGGATTAATGGCTACACCTTC.

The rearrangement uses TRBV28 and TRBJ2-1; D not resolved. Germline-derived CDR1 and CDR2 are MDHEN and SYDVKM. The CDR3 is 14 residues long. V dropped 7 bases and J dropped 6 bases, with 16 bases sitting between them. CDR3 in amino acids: CASTLPRQFNEQFF. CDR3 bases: TGTGCCAGCACCCTACCCAGGCAGTTCAATGAGCAGTTCTTC.

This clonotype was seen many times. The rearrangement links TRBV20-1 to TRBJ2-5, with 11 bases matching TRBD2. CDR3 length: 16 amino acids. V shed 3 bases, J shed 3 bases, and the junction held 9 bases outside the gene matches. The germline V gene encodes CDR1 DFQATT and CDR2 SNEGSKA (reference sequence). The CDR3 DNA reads TGCAGTGCTAGTGCGGGTAGGGGACTAGCGGAAGAGACCCAGTACTTC. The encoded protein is CSASAGRGLAEETQYF.

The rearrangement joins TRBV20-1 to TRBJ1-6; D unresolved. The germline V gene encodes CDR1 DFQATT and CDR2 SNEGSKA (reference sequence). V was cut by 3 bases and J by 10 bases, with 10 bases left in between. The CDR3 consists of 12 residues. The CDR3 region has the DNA TGCAGTGCTAGGACACTGGGGTCACCCCTCCACTTT. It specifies CSARTLGSPLHF.

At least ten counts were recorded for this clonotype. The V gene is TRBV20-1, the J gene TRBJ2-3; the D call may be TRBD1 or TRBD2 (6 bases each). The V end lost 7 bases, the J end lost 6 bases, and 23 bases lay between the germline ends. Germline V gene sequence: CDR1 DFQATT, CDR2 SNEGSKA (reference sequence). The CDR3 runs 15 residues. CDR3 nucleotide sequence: TGCAGTGGCCGGACCGGGGGCGCAATTGGTGATACGCAGTATTTT. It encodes CSGRTGGAIGDTQYF.

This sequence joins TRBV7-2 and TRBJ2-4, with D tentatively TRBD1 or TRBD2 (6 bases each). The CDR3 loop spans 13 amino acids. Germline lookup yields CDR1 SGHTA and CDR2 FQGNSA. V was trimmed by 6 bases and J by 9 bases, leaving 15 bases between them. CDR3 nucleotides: TGTGCCAGCAGTTTTGGGGGGCAAGGCATTCAGTACTTC. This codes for CASSFGGQGIQYF.

The DNA of the CDR3 is TGTGCCAGCAGCTATCAGGTACAGCCTGATTCCTACGAGCAGTACTTC. Translation: CASSYQVQPDSYEQYF. This sequence joins TRBV7-2 and TRBJ2-7; unclear D gene. This CDR3 has 16 residues. Trimming removed 4 bases from V and 1 base from J, with 17 bases in between. Germline CDR1 is SGHTA and CDR2 is FQGNSA. Variable domain in full (rest from reference TRBV7-2 and TRBJ2-7): GAGVSQSPSNKVTEKGKDVELRCDPISGHTALYWYRQSLGQGLEFLIYFQGNSAPDKSGLPSDRFSAERTGGSVSTLTIQRTQQEDSAVYLCASSYQVQPDSYEQYFGPGTRLTVT.

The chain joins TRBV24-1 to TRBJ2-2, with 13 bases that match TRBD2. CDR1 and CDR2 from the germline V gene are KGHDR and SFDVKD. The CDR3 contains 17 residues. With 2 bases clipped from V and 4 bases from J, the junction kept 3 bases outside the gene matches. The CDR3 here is CATSDSTSGGATGELFF. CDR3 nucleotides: TGTGCCACCAGTGATTCAACTAGCGGGGGGGCCACCGGGGAGCTGTTTTTT.

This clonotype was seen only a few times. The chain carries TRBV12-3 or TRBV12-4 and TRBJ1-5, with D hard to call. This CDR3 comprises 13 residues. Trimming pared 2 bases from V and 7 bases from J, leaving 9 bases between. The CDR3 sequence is CASSLILNQPQHF. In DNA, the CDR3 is TGTGCCAGCAGTTTAATCTTGAACCAGCCCCAGCATTTT.

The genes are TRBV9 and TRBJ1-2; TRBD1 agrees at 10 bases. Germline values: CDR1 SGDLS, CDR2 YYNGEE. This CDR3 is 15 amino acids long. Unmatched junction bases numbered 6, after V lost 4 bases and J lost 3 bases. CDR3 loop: CASSFDGTGDYGYTF. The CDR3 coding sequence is TGTGCCAGCAGCTTTGACGGGACAGGGGACTATGGCTACACCTTC.

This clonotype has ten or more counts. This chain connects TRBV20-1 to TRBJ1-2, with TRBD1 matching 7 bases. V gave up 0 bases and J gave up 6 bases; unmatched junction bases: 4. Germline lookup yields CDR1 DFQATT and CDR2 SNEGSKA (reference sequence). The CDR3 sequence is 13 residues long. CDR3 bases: TGCAGTGCTAGAGATCCAGGGGGAAATGGCTACACCTTC. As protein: CSARDPGGNGYTF.

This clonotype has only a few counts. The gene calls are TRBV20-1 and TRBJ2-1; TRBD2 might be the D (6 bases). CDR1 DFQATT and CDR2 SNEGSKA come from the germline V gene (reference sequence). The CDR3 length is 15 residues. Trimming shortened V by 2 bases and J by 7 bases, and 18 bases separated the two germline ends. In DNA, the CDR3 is TGCAGTGCTAGATTGGGACTCCGGCAGGGAAATGAGCAGTTCTTC. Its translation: CSARLGLRQGNEQFF.

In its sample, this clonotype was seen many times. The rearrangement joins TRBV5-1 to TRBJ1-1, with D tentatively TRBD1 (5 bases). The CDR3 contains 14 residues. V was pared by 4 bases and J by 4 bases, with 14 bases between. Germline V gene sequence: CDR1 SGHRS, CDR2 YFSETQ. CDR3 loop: CASSPPGGVTEAFF. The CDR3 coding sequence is TGCGCCAGCAGCCCCCCGGGAGGGGTCACTGAAGCTTTCTTT.

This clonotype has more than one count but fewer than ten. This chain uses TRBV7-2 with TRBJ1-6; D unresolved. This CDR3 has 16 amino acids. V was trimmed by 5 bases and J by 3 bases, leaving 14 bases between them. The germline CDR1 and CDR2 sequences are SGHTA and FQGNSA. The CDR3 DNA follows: TGTGCCAGCAGCCTTGGTGGAGCCTACTATAATTCACCCCTCCACTTT. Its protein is CASSLGGAYYNSPLHF. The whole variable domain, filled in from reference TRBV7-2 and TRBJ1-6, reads GAGVSQSPSNKVTEKGKDVELRCDPISGHTALYWYRQSLGQGLEFLIYFQGNSAPDKSGLPSDRFSAERTGGSVSTLTIQRTQQEDSAVYLCASSLGGAYYNSPLHFGNGTRLTVT.